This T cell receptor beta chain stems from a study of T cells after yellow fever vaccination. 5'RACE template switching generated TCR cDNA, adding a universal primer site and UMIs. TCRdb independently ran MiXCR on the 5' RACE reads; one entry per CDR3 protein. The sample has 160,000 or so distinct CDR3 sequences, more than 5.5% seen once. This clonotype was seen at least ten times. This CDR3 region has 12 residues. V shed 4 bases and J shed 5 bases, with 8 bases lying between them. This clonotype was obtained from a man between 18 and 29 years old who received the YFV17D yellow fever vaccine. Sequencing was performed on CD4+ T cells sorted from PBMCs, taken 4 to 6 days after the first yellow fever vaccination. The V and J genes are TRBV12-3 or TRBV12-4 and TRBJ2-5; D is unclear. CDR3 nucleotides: TGTGCCAGCAGTTATATATCGGAGACCCAGTACTTC. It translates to CASSYISETQYF.